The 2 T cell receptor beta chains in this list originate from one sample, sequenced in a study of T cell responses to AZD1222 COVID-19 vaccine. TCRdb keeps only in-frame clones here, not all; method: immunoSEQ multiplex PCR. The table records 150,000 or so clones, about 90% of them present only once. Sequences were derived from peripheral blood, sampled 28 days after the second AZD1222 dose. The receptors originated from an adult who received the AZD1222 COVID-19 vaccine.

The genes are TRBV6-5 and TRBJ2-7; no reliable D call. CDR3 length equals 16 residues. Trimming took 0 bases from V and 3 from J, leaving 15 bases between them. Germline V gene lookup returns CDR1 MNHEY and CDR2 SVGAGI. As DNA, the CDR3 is TGTGCCAGCAGTTACTCTAGCCCTAAGGGCAGCTACGAGCAGTACTTC. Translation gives CASSYSSPKGSYEQYF.

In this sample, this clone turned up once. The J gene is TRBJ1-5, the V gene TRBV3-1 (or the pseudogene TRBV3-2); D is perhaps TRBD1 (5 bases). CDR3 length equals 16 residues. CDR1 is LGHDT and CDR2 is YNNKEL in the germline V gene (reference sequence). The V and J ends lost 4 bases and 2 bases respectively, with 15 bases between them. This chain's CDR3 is CASSPRGGVGNQPQHF. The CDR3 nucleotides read TGTGCCAGCAGCCCCCGGGGAGGGGTTGGCAATCAGCCCCAGCATTTT.